The clone carrying this T cell receptor beta chain was seen at least ten times. Its antigen remains unidentified. Researchers made TCR cDNA using 5'RACE template switching, and this step added a universal primer site and UMIs. One entry per CDR3 protein results from TCRdb running MiXCR on the 5' RACE reads. The data show about 63,000 distinct CDR3 sequences, around 7.4% seen once. The J segment lost 7 bases and the V segment lost 3 bases, leaving 9 bases of the junction unmatched. The CDR3 is made up of 16 amino acids. Germline V gene data show CDR1 as LNHNV and CDR2 as YYDKDF (reference sequence). The data are from a study of T cells after yellow fever vaccination. Points from the study as a whole: By day 5 rather than day 15, the secondary response had peaked, though it was weaker. The booster response re-showed most primary clones: roughly 97% CD4, around 90% CD8.

This clonotype was obtained from a man aged 25-45 years who received the YFV17D yellow fever vaccine. The starting material was CD8+ T cells sorted from PBMCs, obtained 15 days after the yellow fever booster vaccination. The rearrangement joins TRBV15 to TRBJ2-1; 10 nucleotides agree with TRBD2. The CDR3 DNA sequence: TGTGCCACCAGCAGCGGTACTAGCGGGACCCTTAATGAGCAGTTCTTC. Encoded protein: CATSSGTSGTLNEQFF.